The rows below give T cell receptor beta chains drawn from one sample of a study of CD8+ T cells in alopecia areata. Produced via immunoSEQ multiplex PCR; TCRdb's table is partial and in-frame only. The sample lists 200,000 to 250,000 clones, roughly 56% seen once, with around 5% in the top ten. Sequencing was carried out using CD8+ T cells sorted from blood. The receptors come from a human donor in good health. CDR3s include the opening cysteine and the closing phenylalanine or tryptophan. The order of the fields is D gene, V gene, clone size, J gene, CDR3 protein, CDR3 DNA. The D gene is left open where the match is weak. Rows may omit the clone size; those that give it use once, few, many or a size class.

D gene: -; V gene: TRBV29-1; clone size: -; J gene: TRBJ1-2; CDR3 protein: CSTDTNYGYTF; CDR3 DNA: TGCAGCACGGACACAAACTATGGCTACACCTTC
D gene: -; V gene: TRBV29-1; clone size: -; J gene: TRBJ1-1; CDR3 protein: CSVPLGNTEAFF; CDR3 DNA: TGCAGCGTTCCTCTTGGGAACACTGAAGCTTTCTTT
D gene: TRBD1; V gene: TRBV4-1; clone size: few; J gene: TRBJ2-2; CDR3 protein: CASSPLGQGGTGELFF; CDR3 DNA: TGCGCCAGCAGCCCACTTGGACAGGGGGGAACCGGGGAGCTGTTTTTT
D gene: -; V gene: TRBV2; clone size: -; J gene: TRBJ2-1; CDR3 protein: CASSERTRIDGEQFF; CDR3 DNA: TGTGCCAGCAGTGAACGGACTCGGATCGACGGGGAGCAGTTCTTC
D gene: TRBD1; V gene: TRBV18; clone size: -; J gene: TRBJ1-2; CDR3 protein: CASSPPQPDRTNPNYGYTF; CDR3 DNA: TGTGCCAGCTCACCACCCCAACCGGACAGGACCAATCCTAACTATGGCTACACCTTC
D gene: -; V gene: TRBV11-3; clone size: -; J gene: TRBJ2-7; CDR3 protein: CASSLGRNEQYF; CDR3 DNA: TGTGCCAGCAGCTTAGGACGGAACGAGCAGTACTTC
D gene: -; V gene: TRBV7-3; clone size: -; J gene: TRBJ2-3; CDR3 protein: CASSSGALAGDTQYF; CDR3 DNA: TGTGCCAGCAGCTCCGGGGCACTAGCCGGGGATACGCAGTATTTT
D gene: -; V gene: TRBV6-5; clone size: -; J gene: TRBJ1-5; CDR3 protein: CASSYGGNQPQHF; CDR3 DNA: TGTGCCAGCAGTTACGGCGGGAATCAGCCCCAGCATTTT
D gene: TRBD1; V gene: TRBV27; clone size: once; J gene: TRBJ1-2; CDR3 protein: CASSFGGGGGYTF; CDR3 DNA: TGTGCCAGCAGTTTTGGAGGGGGCGGTGGCTACACCTTC
D gene: TRBD2; V gene: TRBV7-6; clone size: -; J gene: TRBJ2-3; CDR3 protein: CASSFSGGSTDTQYF; CDR3 DNA: TGTGCCAGCAGCTTTAGCGGGGGGTCCACAGATACGCAGTATTTT
D gene: -; V gene: TRBV5-4; clone size: -; J gene: TRBJ1-2; CDR3 protein: CASSSLGQDYTF; CDR3 DNA: TGTGCCAGCAGCTCCCTCGGACAAGACTACACCTTC
D gene: TRBD1; V gene: TRBV29-1; clone size: -; J gene: TRBJ1-2; CDR3 protein: CSVPDRGDGYTF; CDR3 DNA: TGCAGCGTTCCTGACAGGGGAGATGGCTACACCTTC
D gene: -; V gene: TRBV2; clone size: -; J gene: TRBJ2-7; CDR3 protein: CASSGATSGPRGYEQYF; CDR3 DNA: TGTGCCAGCAGTGGGGCGACATCAGGCCCAAGGGGCTACGAGCAGTACTTC
D gene: -; V gene: TRBV7-9; clone size: few; J gene: TRBJ1-1; CDR3 protein: CASSPGMNTEAFF; CDR3 DNA: TGTGCCAGCAGCCCGGGGATGAACACTGAAGCTTTCTTT
D gene: -; V gene: TRBV2; clone size: -; J gene: TRBJ2-5; CDR3 protein: CASSAQGAGGRETQYF; CDR3 DNA: TGTGCCAGCAGTGCCCAGGGGGCGGGGGGGCGAGAGACCCAGTACTTC
D gene: TRBD2; V gene: TRBV5-6; clone size: -; J gene: TRBJ2-7; CDR3 protein: CASSLLASYEQYF; CDR3 DNA: TGTGCCAGCAGTTTACTAGCGTCCTACGAGCAGTACTTC
D gene: -; V gene: TRBV23-1; clone size: -; J gene: TRBJ2-3; CDR3 protein: CASSQITDTQYF; CDR3 DNA: TGCGCCAGCAGTCAAATCACAGATACGCAGTATTTT
D gene: TRBD1; V gene: TRBV9; clone size: -; J gene: TRBJ1-2; CDR3 protein: CASSPERGHQLLDYGYTF; CDR3 DNA: TGTGCCAGCAGCCCTGAGAGGGGGCACCAACTGTTGGACTATGGCTACACCTTC
D gene: -; V gene: TRBV11-2; clone size: once; J gene: TRBJ2-5; CDR3 protein: CASSPPLHQETQYF; CDR3 DNA: TGTGCCAGCAGCCCACCCCTCCACCAAGAGACCCAGTACTTC
D gene: -; V gene: TRBV5-4; clone size: -; J gene: TRBJ2-2; CDR3 protein: CASSLWAGELFF; CDR3 DNA: TGTGCCAGCAGCTTGTGGGCCGGGGAGCTGTTTTTT
D gene: -; V gene: TRBV4-1; clone size: few; J gene: TRBJ2-5; CDR3 protein: CASSQDLGSARTQYF; CDR3 DNA: TGCGCCAGCAGCCAAGATCTAGGCAGTGCCAGGACCCAGTACTTC
D gene: -; V gene: TRBV5-6; clone size: -; J gene: TRBJ2-7; CDR3 protein: CASSLDLESYEQYF; CDR3 DNA: TGTGCCAGCAGCTTGGACCTAGAGTCCTACGAGCAGTACTTC
D gene: -; V gene: TRBV7-8; clone size: -; J gene: TRBJ2-5; CDR3 protein: CASSGDGSTQYF; CDR3 DNA: TGTGCCAGCAGTGGCGACGGGTCAACCCAGTACTTC
D gene: TRBD1; V gene: TRBV6-1; clone size: -; J gene: TRBJ1-2; CDR3 protein: CASSTDRAGYTF; CDR3 DNA: TGTGCCAGCAGTACCGACAGGGCTGGCTACACCTTC
D gene: TRBD1; V gene: TRBV5-1; clone size: few; J gene: TRBJ2-7; CDR3 protein: CASSPSTGPNEQYF; CDR3 DNA: TGCGCCAGCAGCCCGTCGACAGGGCCGAACGAGCAGTACTTC
D gene: -; V gene: TRBV7-9; clone size: few; J gene: TRBJ1-4; CDR3 protein: CASSLAGPTNEKLFF; CDR3 DNA: TGTGCCAGCAGCTTAGCGGGGCCAACTAATGAAAAACTGTTTTTT
D gene: TRBD1; V gene: TRBV7-6; clone size: -; J gene: TRBJ1-2; CDR3 protein: CASSPSPGTVYGYTF; CDR3 DNA: TGTGCCAGCAGCCCCAGTCCCGGGACAGTCTATGGCTACACCTTC
D gene: -; V gene: TRBV29-1; clone size: few; J gene: TRBJ1-2; CDR3 protein: CSVAAGFNYGYTF; CDR3 DNA: TGCAGCGTTGCCGCCGGTTTCAACTATGGCTACACCTTC
D gene: -; V gene: TRBV6-5; clone size: -; J gene: TRBJ2-5; CDR3 protein: CASSYGSGRETQYF; CDR3 DNA: TGTGCCAGCAGTTACGGTTCAGGACGGGAGACCCAGTACTTC
D gene: -; V gene: TRBV5-1; clone size: few; J gene: TRBJ2-7; CDR3 protein: CASSLAGTRDEQYF; CDR3 DNA: TGCGCCAGCAGCTTGGCCGGTACGAGGGACGAGCAGTACTTC
D gene: TRBD1; V gene: TRBV7-8; clone size: -; J gene: TRBJ1-2; CDR3 protein: CASSLAPPGQGNYGYTF; CDR3 DNA: TGTGCCAGCAGCTTAGCGCCGCCGGGACAGGGGAACTATGGCTACACCTTC
D gene: TRBD1; V gene: TRBV9; clone size: -; J gene: TRBJ1-1; CDR3 protein: CASSVNGQGNTEAFF; CDR3 DNA: TGTGCCAGCAGCGTAAACGGACAGGGAAACACTGAAGCTTTCTTT
D gene: -; V gene: TRBV4-1; clone size: -; J gene: TRBJ2-5; CDR3 protein: CASSQAGMETQYF; CDR3 DNA: TGCGCCAGCAGCCAAGCAGGGATGGAGACCCAGTACTTC
D gene: TRBD1; V gene: TRBV6-4; clone size: many; J gene: TRBJ2-3; CDR3 protein: CASSRGQGADTQYF; CDR3 DNA: TGTGCCAGCAGCAGAGGACAGGGGGCAGATACGCAGTATTTT
D gene: -; V gene: TRBV4-1; clone size: -; J gene: TRBJ1-6; CDR3 protein: CASRRDTAYNSPLHF; CDR3 DNA: TGCGCCAGCAGACGGGACACCGCATACAATTCACCCCTCCACTTT
D gene: -; V gene: TRBV7-9; clone size: -; J gene: TRBJ1-2; CDR3 protein: CASSWRGDKGNYGYTF; CDR3 DNA: TGTGCCAGCAGCTGGAGGGGGGACAAGGGTAACTATGGCTACACCTTC
D gene: -; V gene: TRBV29-1; clone size: few; J gene: TRBJ2-1; CDR3 protein: CSVEVSLDYNEQFF; CDR3 DNA: TGCAGCGTTGAAGTAAGCCTGGACTACAATGAGCAGTTCTTC
D gene: -; V gene: TRBV7-9; clone size: -; J gene: TRBJ2-1; CDR3 protein: CASSSEGQGRSYNEQFF; CDR3 DNA: TGTGCCAGCAGCTCAGAGGGCCAGGGACGCTCCTACAATGAGCAGTTCTTC
D gene: -; V gene: TRBV7-9; clone size: -; J gene: TRBJ1-5; CDR3 protein: CASSSDAYSNQPQHF; CDR3 DNA: TGTGCCAGCAGCTCGGACGCGTATAGCAATCAGCCCCAGCATTTT
D gene: TRBD1; V gene: TRBV7-9; clone size: -; J gene: TRBJ1-2; CDR3 protein: CASSVTGQGAGSGYTF; CDR3 DNA: TGTGCCAGCAGCGTAACCGGACAGGGGGCCGGTAGCGGCTACACCTTC
D gene: -; V gene: TRBV5-1; clone size: -; J gene: TRBJ1-5; CDR3 protein: CASSLLGNQPQHF; CDR3 DNA: TGCGCCAGCAGCTTGCTCGGCAATCAGCCCCAGCATTTT
D gene: -; V gene: TRBV6-5; clone size: few; J gene: TRBJ1-5; CDR3 protein: CASSYSIPQGGQPQHF; CDR3 DNA: TGTGCCAGCAGTTACTCGATTCCCCAGGGTGGTCAGCCCCAGCATTTT
D gene: -; V gene: TRBV2; clone size: medium-sized; J gene: TRBJ2-1; CDR3 protein: CASSLKAHEQFF; CDR3 DNA: TGTGCCAGCAGTCTAAAAGCTCATGAGCAGTTCTTC
D gene: TRBD1; V gene: TRBV19; clone size: few; J gene: TRBJ2-1; CDR3 protein: CASGPTGQQFF; CDR3 DNA: TGTGCCAGTGGCCCGACAGGGCAGCAGTTCTTC
D gene: -; V gene: TRBV4-1; clone size: few; J gene: TRBJ1-3; CDR3 protein: CASSQDSSSGNTIYF; CDR3 DNA: TGCGCCAGCAGCCAAGATTCGTCCTCTGGAAACACCATATATTTT
D gene: -; V gene: TRBV4-1; clone size: -; J gene: TRBJ2-7; CDR3 protein: CASSTNAAYEQYF; CDR3 DNA: TGCGCCAGCAGCACAAATGCAGCATACGAGCAGTACTTC
D gene: -; V gene: TRBV7-9; clone size: -; J gene: TRBJ2-5; CDR3 protein: CASSFNRDIQETQYF; CDR3 DNA: TGTGCCAGCAGCTTTAACCGGGACATCCAAGAGACCCAGTACTTC
D gene: -; V gene: TRBV29-1; clone size: once; J gene: TRBJ1-5; CDR3 protein: CSVEDDGVGQPQHF; CDR3 DNA: TGCAGCGTTGAAGATGACGGAGTCGGGCAGCCCCAGCATTTT
D gene: TRBD2; V gene: TRBV7-8; clone size: -; J gene: TRBJ2-3; CDR3 protein: CASSGSGSTDTQYF; CDR3 DNA: TGTGCCAGCAGCGGTAGCGGGAGCACAGATACGCAGTATTTT
D gene: -; V gene: TRBV6-5; clone size: -; J gene: TRBJ2-1; CDR3 protein: CASSYSDEQFF; CDR3 DNA: TGTGCCAGCAGTTACTCGGATGAGCAGTTCTTC
D gene: -; V gene: TRBV29-1; clone size: few; J gene: TRBJ2-3; CDR3 protein: CSVDRSTDTQYF; CDR3 DNA: TGCAGCGTTGATCGGTCTACAGATACGCAGTATTTT
D gene: -; V gene: TRBV27; clone size: -; J gene: TRBJ1-1; CDR3 protein: CASSLQLNTEAFF; CDR3 DNA: TGTGCCAGCAGTTTACAGCTGAACACTGAAGCTTTCTTT